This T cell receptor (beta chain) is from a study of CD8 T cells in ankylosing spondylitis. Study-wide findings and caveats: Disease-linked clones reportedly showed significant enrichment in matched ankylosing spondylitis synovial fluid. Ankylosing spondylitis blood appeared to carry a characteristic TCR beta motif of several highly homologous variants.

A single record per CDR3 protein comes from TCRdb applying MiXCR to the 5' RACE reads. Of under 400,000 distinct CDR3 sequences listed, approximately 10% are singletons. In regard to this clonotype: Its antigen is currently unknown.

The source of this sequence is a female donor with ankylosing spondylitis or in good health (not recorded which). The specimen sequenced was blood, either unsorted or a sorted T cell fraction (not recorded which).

DNA for the CDR3: TGTGCCAGCAGCTCAGGGGTTGGGGTAGACTCCTACAATGAGCAGTTCTTC. Protein sequence: CASSSGVGVDSYNEQFF. The V call is TRBV5-5, the J call TRBJ2-1; possible D gene TRBD1, 6 bases. CDR1 SGHKS and CDR2 YYEKEE come from the germline V gene (reference sequence). V was shortened by 3 bases and J by 0 bases, with 16 bases between the two germline ends. The CDR3 is made up of 17 amino acids. Combining the CDR3 with reference TRBV5-5 and TRBJ2-1 gives the whole variable domain DAGVTQSPTHLIKTRGQQVTLRCSPISGHKSVSWYQQVLGQGPQFIFQYYEKEERGRGNFPDRFSARQFPNYSSELNVNALLLGDSALYLCASSSGVGVDSYNEQFFGPGTRLTVL.